Listed below are T cell receptor beta chains from one sample, sequenced in a study of patients and donors after allogeneic stem cell transplantation. One entry per CDR3 protein results from TCRdb running MiXCR on the RT-PCR reads. The sample holds about 230,000 distinct CDR3 sequences, about 14% seen once. Sequencing input: blood, either unsorted or a sorted T cell fraction (not recorded which). The receptors originated from a human donor who was either an allogeneic HSCT recipient or a stem cell or donor lymphocyte infusion donor (not recorded which). It is not recorded whose cells these are; they may come from a transplant donor. Both conserved end residues are part of each CDR3. D genes are given only for firm matches. Rows may omit the clone size; those that give it use once, few, many or a size class.

>NA|TRBV6-1|NA|TRBJ2-7
TGTGCCAGCAGTGAAGGGGACTGGAGATACGAGCAGTACTTC
CASSEGDWRYEQYF
>few|TRBV5-1|TRBD1|TRBJ2-5
TGCGCCAGCAGACGGGACAGTAAAGAGACCCAGTACTTC
CASRRDSKETQYF
>few|TRBV20-1|TRBD2|TRBJ2-1
TGCAGTGCGTCTCGCGGGGGGAACTACAATGAGCAGTTCTTC
CSASRGGNYNEQFF
>NA|TRBV18|NA|TRBJ2-7
TGTGCCAGCTCGCCAGACCGGTACGAGCAGTACTTC
CASSPDRYEQYF
>many|TRBV5-6|NA|TRBJ2-5
NA
CASSGGFLETQYF
>NA|TRBV9|NA|TRBJ2-3
TGTGCCAGCAGGAAGGGGGCGGGGGAATACACAGATACGCAGTATTTT
CASRKGAGEYTDTQYF
>NA|TRBV7-2|NA|TRBJ1-2
TGTGCCAGCAGCTTGTCGGTTAACTATGGCTACACCTTC
CASSLSVNYGYTF
>few|TRBV6-1|NA|TRBJ2-7
TGTGCCAGCAGTGCGACGACAGCCTCCTACGAGCAGTACTTC
CASSATTASYEQYF
>NA|TRBV20-1|NA|TRBJ1-5
TGCAGTGCTAGTCCGGGTTTAGGGGGCAATCAGCCCCAGCATTTT
CSASPGLGGNQPQHF
>NA|TRBV15|NA|TRBJ1-6
TGTGCCACCAGCAGAGATCGTCCCTTGAATTCACCCCTCCACTTT
CATSRDRPLNSPLHF
>NA|TRBV19|NA|TRBJ1-2
TGTGCCAGTAGTTTCCGCCCCTTTGGCTACACCTTC
CASSFRPFGYTF
>NA|TRBV24-1|NA|TRBJ2-1
TGTGCCACCAGTGATTTTTCCAGTGAGCAGTTCTTC
CATSDFSSEQFF
>NA|TRBV7-3|TRBD2|TRBJ2-1
TGTGCCAGCAGCTTGCGGGGGGACTCCTACAATGAGCAGTTCTTC
CASSLRGDSYNEQFF
>few|TRBV7-3|NA|TRBJ2-2
TGTGCCAGCAGCCATGACAGGAACACCGGGGAGCTGTTTTTT
CASSHDRNTGELFF
>many|TRBV7-9|TRBD2|TRBJ2-7
TGTGCCAGCAGCTTAGCTGCGGGAGGGCTCTACGAGCAGTACTTC
CASSLAAGGLYEQYF
>NA|TRBV7-3|NA|TRBJ1-1
TGTGCCAGCAGCTCAGGGGCAGGGAGGAACACTGAAGCTTTCTTT
CASSSGAGRNTEAFF
>NA|TRBV28|TRBD1|TRBJ1-4
TGTGCCAGCAGGAAAGCCGGGGACAGACGAACAACTAATGAAAAACTGTTTTTT
CASRKAGDRRTTNEKLFF
>many|TRBV20-1|NA|TRBJ2-5
TGCAGTGCGAATATCGAGACTACCCAAGAGACCCAGTACTTC
CSANIETTQETQYF
>NA|TRBV5-6|TRBD2|TRBJ2-7
TGTGCCAGCTTGGGGCTAGCGGAGGGGTACGAGCAGTACTTC
CASLGLAEGYEQYF
>NA|TRBV21-1|NA|TRBJ2-6
TGTGCCAGCAGCAAAGGTTCCAGGACTGGGGCCAACGTCCTGACTTTC
CASSKGSRTGANVLTF
>many|TRBV28|NA|TRBJ1-3
TGTGCCAGCAGTTTGGCCGAAGTTAACACCATATATTTT
CASSLAEVNTIYF
>few|TRBV3-1|NA|TRBJ1-5
TGTGCCAGCAGCCTCGGGACCGCTTCCACGGAGCCCCAGCATTTT
CASSLGTASTEPQHF
>NA|TRBV30|NA|TRBJ2-3
TGTGCCGCAACGGGACGTAGCACAGATACGCAGTATTTT
CAATGRSTDTQYF
>few|TRBV7-8|NA|TRBJ2-6
TGTGCCAGCAGAAACGGCCCAGGGGCTGGGGCCAACGTCCTGACTTTC
CASRNGPGAGANVLTF
>many|TRBV7-2|NA|TRBJ1-2
TGTGCCAGCAGCTTAGCGGCAGCAAATAACTATGGCTACACCTTC
CASSLAAANNYGYTF
>many|TRBV7-2|NA|TRBJ1-3
TGTGCCAGCAGCTTAGATGGAGGAACTGGAAACACCATATATTTT
CASSLDGGTGNTIYF
>few|TRBV5-1|NA|TRBJ1-5
TGCGCCAGCAGCCCTACGGGAAGGGGCAACAATCAGCCCCAGCATTTT
CASSPTGRGNNQPQHF
>few|TRBV28|TRBD1|TRBJ1-3
TGTGCCAGCAGTCCACCGACAGGGTTGGGAAACACCATATATTTT
CASSPPTGLGNTIYF
>few|TRBV6-1|NA|TRBJ2-7
TGTGCCAGCAGGTTACAGGGTCCTCTGGGGGAGCAGTACTTC
CASRLQGPLGEQYF
>NA|TRBV19|NA|TRBJ1-1
TGTGCCAGTAACCCACAGGGTAGCTTCACTGAAGCTTTCTTT
CASNPQGSFTEAFF
>NA|TRBV10-3|NA|TRBJ1-1
TGTGCCATCAGGTCCAGGGATAGCACTGAAGCTTTCTTT
CAIRSRDSTEAFF
>many|TRBV10-3|TRBD2|TRBJ2-3
TGTGCCATCACCGGGGGGGCAGATACAGATACGCAGTATTTT
CAITGGADTDTQYF
>few|TRBV6-5|TRBD2|TRBJ2-2
TGTGCCAGCAGTTACTCGTTTTCCGGGAGGGGAGCGAACACCGGGGAGCTGTTTTTT
CASSYSFSGRGANTGELFF
>NA|TRBV20-1|TRBD2|TRBJ2-5
TGCAGTGCGGCAGCGGGGGTAGGAGAGACCCAGTACTTC
CSAAAGVGETQYF
>few|TRBV4-3|TRBD1|TRBJ2-3
TGCGCCAGCAGCCAGAGGACAGGGGTTGATACGCAGTATTTT
CASSQRTGVDTQYF
>NA|TRBV27|NA|TRBJ2-7
TGCGGTACTCGAAACCGGGACCACCCCTACGAGCAGTACTTC
CGTRNRDHPYEQYF
>NA|TRBV18|NA|TRBJ2-1
TGTGCCAGCTCACCACCACTGAGGGGTTCTACTGAGCAGTTCTTC
CASSPPLRGSTEQFF
>NA|TRBV4-2|TRBD1|TRBJ1-2
TGTGCCAGCAGCCAAGCCCGGACAGGGGGCCATCGCTATGGCTACACCTTC
CASSQARTGGHRYGYTF
>many|TRBV3-1|NA|TRBJ1-1
TGTGCCAGCAGTTCAACGGGGGTCTCGGGAACTGAAGCTTTCTTT
CASSSTGVSGTEAFF
>few|TRBV2|TRBD1|TRBJ2-3
TGTGCCAGCAGGAAAGACAGGGCAGGAGCAGATACGCAGTATTTT
CASRKDRAGADTQYF
>NA|TRBV4-2|NA|TRBJ2-6
TGTGCCAGCAGCCAAGCAGTGAACCCTGGGGCCAACGTCCTGACTTTC
CASSQAVNPGANVLTF
>many|TRBV6-1|TRBD1|TRBJ2-2
TGTGCCAGCGGGACAGGTTCTTACACCGGGGAGCTGTTTTTT
CASGTGSYTGELFF
>NA|TRBV5-1|TRBD1|TRBJ2-1
TGCGCCAGCAGCTTGCGACAGGGGCATGAGCAGTTCTTC
CASSLRQGHEQFF
>many|TRBV7-9|TRBD2|TRBJ2-1
TGTGCCAGCAGCTTAAGACCGGGACTAGCGGGAATGAGTGAGCAGTTCTTC
CASSLRPGLAGMSEQFF
>NA|TRBV7-2|NA|TRBJ2-5
TGTGCCAGCAGCTTATACCTAAACTCGGAGACCCAGTACTTC
CASSLYLNSETQYF
>NA|TRBV15|NA|TRBJ2-5
TGTGCCACCAGCAGAGACGGGCTGCAACAAGAGACCCAGTACTTC
CATSRDGLQQETQYF
>NA|TRBV20-1|NA|TRBJ1-1
TGCAGTGCCCCGCGCCGGGACACGGGTTGGAATTGGTACACTGAAGCTTTCTTT
CSAPRRDTGWNWYTEAFF
>NA|TRBV5-1|NA|TRBJ2-1
TGCGCCAGCAGCTCTGGCCGGCAGGGAAGGGGTGAGCAGTTCTTC
CASSSGRQGRGEQFF
>many|TRBV5-1|TRBD2|TRBJ2-7
TGCGCCAGCAGAGAAGGGGCGGGGGGTATCTCCTACGAGCAGTACTTC
CASREGAGGISYEQYF